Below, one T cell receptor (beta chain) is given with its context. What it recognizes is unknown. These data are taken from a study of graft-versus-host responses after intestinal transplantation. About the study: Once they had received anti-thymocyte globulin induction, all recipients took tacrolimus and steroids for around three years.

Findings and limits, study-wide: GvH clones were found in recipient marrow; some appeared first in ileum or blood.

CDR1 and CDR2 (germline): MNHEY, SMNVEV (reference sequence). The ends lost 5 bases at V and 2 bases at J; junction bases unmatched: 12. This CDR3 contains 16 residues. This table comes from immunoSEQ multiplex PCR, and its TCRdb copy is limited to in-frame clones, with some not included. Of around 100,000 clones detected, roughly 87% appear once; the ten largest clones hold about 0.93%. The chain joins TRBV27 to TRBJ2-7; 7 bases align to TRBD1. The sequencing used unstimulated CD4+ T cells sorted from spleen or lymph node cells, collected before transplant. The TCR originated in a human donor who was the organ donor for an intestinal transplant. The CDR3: CASSPTRGQLPYEQYF. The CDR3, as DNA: TGTGCCAGCAGTCCTACGAGGGGACAGCTCCCCTACGAGCAGTACTTC.